This T cell receptor beta chain was documented in a study of blood T cell repertoires in COVID-19. Study information: Researchers got acute and convalescent COVID-19 samples from the United States, Italy and Spain. T cells, B-cell-depleted T cells, or PBMCs provided the cDNA or gDNA that served as material.

Authors' analysis steps: Reference gene primer amplification yielded estimated nucleated cell counts. Some clones are missing from TCRdb's copy, which holds only in-frame ones; the method was immunoSEQ multiplex PCR. V and J calls and clone size are those listed in that table; D and trimming were worked out from the DNA. The sample includes roughly 190,000 clones, roughly 91% of them seen just once. With 6 bases removed from V and 4 bases from J, the gap between germline ends came to 9 bases. The CDR3 spans 12 residues. J is TRBJ1-2 and V is TRBV12-3 or TRBV12-4, with unresolved D. The clonotype was recovered from a man aged 40-49 years with active or convalescent COVID-19. Sequencing used peripheral blood. In nucleotides, the CDR3 is TGTGCCAGCAGGACGGGTCGCTATGGCTACACCTTC. Translating gives CASRTGRYGYTF.